Below, 13 T cell receptor beta chains from the same sample are listed, as sequenced in a study of cytomegalovirus exposure and HLA in healthy donors. This PCR relied on a set of 60 Vbeta primers and 13 Jbeta primers. Sequencing was performed with immunoSEQ multiplex PCR; in TCRdb, only in-frame clones are kept and a portion is missing. The repertoire has 200,000 to 250,000 clones, roughly 80% of them found once; the top ten carry about 2.7%. Sample: PBMCs. Receptors originate from a woman aged 30 to 39 in good health and CMV-seronegative.

The chain combines TRBV7-9 with TRBJ2-1; D gene ambiguous. V lost 0 bases, J lost 7 bases, and 7 bases lay in between. Looked up from germline, CDR1 is SEHNR and CDR2 is FQNEAQ (reference sequence). CDR3 length: 13 amino acids. The CDR3 region has the DNA TGTGCCAGCAGCTTAGCGTCCGGGAATGAGCAGTTCTTC. The encoded protein is CASSLASGNEQFF. Complete variable domain (other parts from reference TRBV7-9 and TRBJ2-1): DTGVSQNPRHKITKRGQNVTFRCDPISEHNRLYWYRQTLGQGPEFLTYFQNEAQLEKSRLLSDRFSAERPKGSFSTLEIQRTEQGDSAMYLCASSLASGNEQFFGPGTRLTVL.

CDR3 bases: TGTGCCAGCAAGGAAAACAAAGCGGGCCGCTCCTACAATGAGCAGTTCTTC. It encodes CASKENKAGRSYNEQFF. The J gene is TRBJ2-1, the V gene TRBV21-1; TRBD2 is the table's D call, not checked against the DNA. TRBV21-1 is a documented pseudogene. The CDR3 loop spans 17 amino acids.

This chain connects TRBV18 to TRBJ2-1; TRBD2 aligns across 8 bases. This CDR3 comprises 14 residues. CDR1 and CDR2 from the germline V gene are KGHSH and LQKENI. With V trimmed by 4 bases and J by 8 bases, 7 bases remained unmatched. Here the CDR3 reads CASSLAGGLHEQFF. DNA of the CDR3: TGTGCCAGCTCACTGGCGGGAGGTTTGCATGAGCAGTTCTTC.

V and J are TRBV6-1 and TRBJ2-3; possible D gene TRBD2, 5 bases. The CDR3 covers 13 residues. Trimming removed 1 base at V and 8 bases at J, with 10 bases between. In germline, CDR1 is MNHNS, CDR2 SASEGT. This chain's CDR3 is CASSEGLRGTQYF. CDR3 bases: TGTGCCAGCAGTGAAGGCCTTCGGGGTACGCAGTATTTT.

The rearrangement joins TRBV4-1 to TRBJ2-7; 7 nucleotides align to TRBD1. CDR3 length: 16 residues. Germline V gene data show CDR1 as MGHRA and CDR2 as YSYEKL. V lost 1 base, J lost 4 bases, and 10 bases stayed unmatched. The CDR3 loop is CASSQATGRKIYEQYF. For the CDR3, the DNA is TGCGCCAGCAGCCAAGCGACAGGGCGAAAGATTTACGAGCAGTACTTC.

The chain carries TRBV13 and TRBJ2-2; D perhaps matches TRBD2 (5 bases). The CDR3 is made up of 16 amino acids. V was clipped by 6 bases and J by 1 base, with 15 bases between them. The germline CDR1 and CDR2 sequences are PRHDT and FYEKMQ (reference sequence). CDR3 sequence: CASSDEAGRNTGELFF. The CDR3 nucleotides read TGTGCCAGCAGTGACGAGGCGGGTAGGAACACCGGGGAGCTGTTTTTT.

The genes are TRBV6-1 and TRBJ1-5; a weak D match, TRBD1 (5 bases). CDR3 length: 15 residues. The V and J ends lost 2 bases and 1 base respectively, with 9 bases between them. In germline, CDR1 is MNHNS, CDR2 SASEGT. DNA for the CDR3: TGTGCCAGCAGTGAACCTCGGGGGAGCAATCAGCCCCAGCATTTT. As protein: CASSEPRGSNQPQHF.

V is TRBV29-1 and J is TRBJ2-5, with D possibly being TRBD2 (6 bases). CDR1 and CDR2 (germline): SQVTM, ANQGSEA. The CDR3 extends over 13 amino acids. V was trimmed by 3 bases and J by 3 bases, leaving 11 bases between them. CDR3 region: CSVERGWEETQYF. CDR3 sequence (DNA): TGCAGCGTTGAGCGGGGATGGGAAGAGACCCAGTACTTC.

The chain recombines TRBV19 with TRBJ2-1, with D possibly being TRBD2 (5 bases). Per germline, CDR1 LNHDA and CDR2 SQIVND (reference sequence). The CDR3 covers 15 residues. V shed 3 bases and J shed 1 base, with 10 bases lying between them. CDR3 protein: CASSIGRGSYNEQFF. The CDR3 DNA sequence: TGTGCCAGTAGTATCGGTCGGGGATCCTACAATGAGCAGTTCTTC. The complete variable domain, with remaining parts taken from reference TRBV19 and TRBJ2-1, reads DGGITQSPKYLFRKEGQNVTLSCEQNLNHDAMYWYRQDPGQGLRLIYYSQIVNDFQKGDIAEGYSVSREKKESFPLTVTSAQKNPTAFYLCASSIGRGSYNEQFFGPGTRLTVL.

The V gene is TRBV2, the J gene TRBJ2-5; 7 nucleotides agree with TRBD2. Losses at the gene ends were 6 bases for V and 5 bases for J; bases not matched to a gene: 6. The CDR3 is 13 amino acids. The V gene's germline CDR1 is SNHLY and CDR2 FYNNEI. CDR3 sequence reads: CASRREQMETQYF. The CDR3, as DNA: TGTGCCAGCAGGCGGGAGCAAATGGAGACCCAGTACTTC.

The chain carries TRBV6-5 and TRBJ1-4, with TRBD1 matching 8 bases. J was trimmed by 7 bases and V by 5 bases; bases with no gene match: 6. The CDR3 sequence is 14 residues long. Per germline, CDR1 MNHEY and CDR2 SVGAGI. The chain's CDR3 is CASSPRTGSEKLFF. CDR3 bases: TGTGCCAGCAGTCCCCGGACAGGGAGTGAAAAACTGTTTTTT.

This chain joins TRBV7-2 and TRBJ2-7, with D unresolved. CDR1 and CDR2 from the germline V gene are SGHTA and FQGNSA. The CDR3 sequence is 13 residues long. V was trimmed by 3 bases and J by 0 bases, leaving 6 bases between them. The CDR3 loop is CASSFPRSYEQYF. The CDR3 DNA reads TGTGCCAGCAGCTTCCCTCGCTCCTACGAGCAGTACTTC.

This clone has only a few counts. The chain is built from TRBV5-6 and TRBJ1-1; TRBD1 might be the D (6 bases). Trimming took 4 bases from V and 5 from J, leaving 24 bases between them. Germline CDR1 and CDR2: SGHDT and YYEEEE. There are 17 residues in the CDR3. The CDR3 nucleotides read TGTGCCAGCAGCCCATACGATACAGGGAGCGTAGGAACTGAAGCTTTCTTT. Encoded protein: CASSPYDTGSVGTEAFF.